The source of this T cell receptor (beta chain) is a study of early T cells in non-severe SARS-CoV-2 infection listed by TCRdb under 2021. In the study overall: Bulk RNA from unsorted whole blood was used for TCR sequencing, so alpha and beta chains could not be paired.

The sample holds many counts of this clonotype. The antigen it binds to is not known. No per-base quality is available; no much larger clone lies one base away. The germline V gene provides CDR1 KGHSH and CDR2 LQKENI. From cysteine to phenylalanine, the CDR3 is 14 amino acids long. Just CDR3 DNA is preserved here, 42 bases in frame from base 1. A distance of 11 bases separates the germline ends of V and J, which lose 2 bases and 3 bases respectively. The study was a case-control design nested within a healthcare worker cohort in London, UK, with weekly nasopharyngeal swab PCR tests and blood sampling. Healthcare workers were recruited during the week of the UK lockdown, between 23 and 31 March 2020, and followed weekly for up to roughly 16 weeks. The library was prepared using 5' RACE. The listed sequencing device is NextSeq 500. Unique molecular identifiers were attached to individual cDNA molecules in the TCR library protocol so that sequencing error and PCR bias could be corrected. Sequencing covered both TCR alpha and beta chains, and within each sample the abundances of alpha and beta sequences were tightly co-correlated. The study's own analysis went as follows. V gene, J gene and CDR3 annotation of TCR sequences was performed with Decombinator V4. TCRs were defined as expanded if a significant change between any two time points was detected under a Poisson model with p below 0.0001. TCR abundances were normalised to the total number of TCRs sequenced per sample and were expressed as counts per million. TRAV1-2 paired with TRAJ12, TRAJ20 or TRAJ33 defined MAIT TCRs, while TRAV10 paired with TRAJ18 defined iNKT TCRs. VDJdb, accessed 1 November 2021, was searched for CMV, EBV and SARS-CoV-2 annotated TCRs, with TCRs annotated for multiple antigens excluded. In-frame beta chains were kept once TCRdb had trimmed the public reads at Q25 with fastp and called clones with MiXCR. Each record represents a unique CDR3 protein, reported with the most common genes and DNA among its rows. The V and J calls were not made by the authors but by TCRdb's processing. Within this sample are roughly 40,000 distinct CDR3 sequences, with approximately 6.2% of them counted one time only. Approximately 8.4% of the sample rests with the top ten.

What the study reported, not specific to this receptor: VDJdb matching was skewed toward anti-spike CD8 responses and likely underestimated virus-specific expansions, missing private and CD4 specificities.

This sequence uses TRBV18 and TRBJ2-7, and the D gene may be TRBD1, 6 bases matching. This sequence originates from an adult who was a healthcare worker with PCR-confirmed SARS-CoV-2 infection or an uninfected control (not recorded which). Sequences were derived from whole blood, sampled at baseline. The bases read TGTGCCAGCTCACCAAAAGGGGGTTACTACGAGCAGTACTTC. It encodes CASSPKGGYYEQYF.